What follows describes a single TCR beta chain. Its matching antigen is unknown. These data are taken from a study of monozygotic twins with inflammatory bowel disease. TCRdb re-called the 5' RACE reads; one entry per CDR3 protein, DNA not given. This sample lists approximately 420,000 distinct CDR3 sequences; its ten largest clones have more than 2%. Study-level results: Versus healthy twins, IBD patients showed fewer clonotypes shared with others, especially with disease activity.

The source material was blood. This TCR derives from a human donor with ulcerative colitis or Crohn's disease, or a healthy co-twin of an affected twin (not recorded which).

The CDR3 is CASSHKYTEAFF. The genes are TRBV7-2 and TRBJ1-1. Per germline, CDR1 SGHTA and CDR2 FQGNSA. The CDR3 covers 12 residues.